This T cell receptor (beta chain) was captured by sequencing in a study of blood T cell repertoires in COVID-19. Overall study: The United States, Italy and Spain provided the acute and convalescent COVID-19 samples. In each case, the material was cDNA or gDNA derived from T cells, B-cell-depleted T cells, or PBMCs.

Authors' methods: Reference gene primer amplification in the assay estimated nucleated cell counts. Profiled with immunoSEQ multiplex PCR; TCRdb holds only in-frame clones, not every one. The V and J calls and the clone size are those of that table, but D and trimming were determined from the DNA. Of over 14,000 clones in the sample, over 80% were seen once. V gave up 6 bases and J gave up 8 bases; unmatched junction bases: 11. Germline V gene lookup returns CDR1 SNHLY and CDR2 FYNNEI. The CDR3 extends over 16 amino acids. This sequence was found in a human donor in a cohort sampled during active COVID-19. Sequenced: peripheral blood. The rearrangement links TRBV2 to TRBJ2-1, with 12 bases matching TRBD2. Here the CDR3 DNA reads TGTGCCAGCAGCAGACTAGCGGGAGAGGGGGGGGATGAGCAGTTCTTC. The encoded protein is CASSRLAGEGGDEQFF.